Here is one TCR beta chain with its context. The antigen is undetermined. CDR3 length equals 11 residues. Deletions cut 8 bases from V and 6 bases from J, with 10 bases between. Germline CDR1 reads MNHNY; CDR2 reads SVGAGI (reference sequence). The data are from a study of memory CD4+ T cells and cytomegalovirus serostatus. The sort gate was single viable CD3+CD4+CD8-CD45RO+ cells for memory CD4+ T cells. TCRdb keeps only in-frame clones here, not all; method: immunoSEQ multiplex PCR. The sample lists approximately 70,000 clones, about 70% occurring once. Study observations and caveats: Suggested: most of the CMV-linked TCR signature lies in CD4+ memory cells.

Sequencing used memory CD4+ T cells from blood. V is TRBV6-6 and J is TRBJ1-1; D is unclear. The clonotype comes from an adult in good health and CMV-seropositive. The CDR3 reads CASALKAEAFF. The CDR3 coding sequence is TGTGCCAGCGCCCTAAAGGCTGAAGCTTTCTTT.